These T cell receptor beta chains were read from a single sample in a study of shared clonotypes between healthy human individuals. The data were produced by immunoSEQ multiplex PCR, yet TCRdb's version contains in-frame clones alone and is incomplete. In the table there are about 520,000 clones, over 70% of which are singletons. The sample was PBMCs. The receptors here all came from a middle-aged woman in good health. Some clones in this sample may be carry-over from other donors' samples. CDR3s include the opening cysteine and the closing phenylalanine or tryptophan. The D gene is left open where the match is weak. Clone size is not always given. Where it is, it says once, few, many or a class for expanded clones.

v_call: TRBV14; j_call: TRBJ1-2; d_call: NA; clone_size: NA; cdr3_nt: TGTGCCAGCAGCCTACAGAACTATGGCTACACCTTC; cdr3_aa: CASSLQNYGYTF
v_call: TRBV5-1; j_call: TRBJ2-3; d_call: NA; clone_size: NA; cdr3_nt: TGCGCCAGCAGCCTGGGTCTTTTCACAGATACGCAGTATTTT; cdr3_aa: CASSLGLFTDTQYF
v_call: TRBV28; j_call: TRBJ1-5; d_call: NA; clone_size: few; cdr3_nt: TGTGCCAGCAACACAGCCAATCAGCCCCAGCATTTT; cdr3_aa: CASNTANQPQHF
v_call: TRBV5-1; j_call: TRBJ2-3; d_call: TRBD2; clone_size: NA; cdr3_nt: TGCGCCAGCAGCTTGGGACTAGCGGGAGTTAGGAGCGCAGATACGCAGTATTTT; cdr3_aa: CASSLGLAGVRSADTQYF
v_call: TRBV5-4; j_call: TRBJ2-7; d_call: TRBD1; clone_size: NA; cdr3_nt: TGTGCCAGCAGCAGTCGACAGGGGGCCTCCTACGAGCAGTACTTC; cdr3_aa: CASSSRQGASYEQYF
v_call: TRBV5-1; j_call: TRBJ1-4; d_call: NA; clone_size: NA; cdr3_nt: TGCGCCAGTTCGGGGGAATCTAATGAAAAACTGTTTTTT; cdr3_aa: CASSGESNEKLFF
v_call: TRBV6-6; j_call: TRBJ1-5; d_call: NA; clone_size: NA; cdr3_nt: TGTGCCAGCACTCAAGGGCTAGGACCCCAGCATTTT; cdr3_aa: CASTQGLGPQHF
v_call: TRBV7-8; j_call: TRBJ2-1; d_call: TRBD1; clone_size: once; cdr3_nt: TGTGCCAGCAGCGCGACAGGGCTTTGGGAGCAGTTCTTC; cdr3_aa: CASSATGLWEQFF
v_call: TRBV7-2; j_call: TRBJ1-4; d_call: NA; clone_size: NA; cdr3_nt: TGTGCCAGCAGCTTATGGCCCAGGGGCTCCCCTAATGAAAAACTGTTTTTT; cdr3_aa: CASSLWPRGSPNEKLFF
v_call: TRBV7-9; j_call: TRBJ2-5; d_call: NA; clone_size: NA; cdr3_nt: TGTGCCAGCAGGTCGGCTAGGGGAGTAAGTGAGACCCAGTACTTC; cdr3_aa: CASRSARGVSETQYF
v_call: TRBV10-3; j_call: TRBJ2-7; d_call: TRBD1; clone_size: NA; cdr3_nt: TGTGCCATCGTTTCTGGGACAGGGGCTGGGCGCGAGCAGTACTTC; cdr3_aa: CAIVSGTGAGREQYF
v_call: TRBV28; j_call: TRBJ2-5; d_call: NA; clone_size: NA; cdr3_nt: TGTGCCAGCCGCTCGCGGGGGACCCAGTACTTC; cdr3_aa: CASRSRGTQYF
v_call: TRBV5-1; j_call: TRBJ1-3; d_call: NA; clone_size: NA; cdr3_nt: TGCGCCAGCAGTCACGGACAGAGAAACACCATATATTTT; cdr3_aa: CASSHGQRNTIYF
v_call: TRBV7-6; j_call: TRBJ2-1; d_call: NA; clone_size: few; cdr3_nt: TGTGCCAGCAGCTTAGCTTCAAGAAATGAGCAGTTCTTC; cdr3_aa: CASSLASRNEQFF
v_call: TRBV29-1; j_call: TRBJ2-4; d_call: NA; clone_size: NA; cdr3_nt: TGCAGCGTTGTGGGTGAGAGGGCCAAAAACATTCAGTACTTC; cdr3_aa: CSVVGERAKNIQYF
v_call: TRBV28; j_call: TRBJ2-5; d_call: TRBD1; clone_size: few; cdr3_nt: TGTGCCAGCAGCCCGGACAGGGGGGTAGGGGAGACCCAGTACTTC; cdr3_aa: CASSPDRGVGETQYF
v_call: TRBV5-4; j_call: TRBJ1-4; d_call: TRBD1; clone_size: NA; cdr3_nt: TGTGCCAGCAGCTTGCGGACAGGGGGTTCTGAAAAACTGTTTTTT; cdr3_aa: CASSLRTGGSEKLFF
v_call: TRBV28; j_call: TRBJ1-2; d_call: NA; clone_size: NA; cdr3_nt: TGTGCCAGCAGTTTAGGCGGGGCCGATGGCTACACCTTC; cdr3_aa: CASSLGGADGYTF
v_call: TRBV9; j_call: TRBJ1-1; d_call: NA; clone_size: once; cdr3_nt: TGTGCCAGCAGCCCCCGGGTGGCGGACACTGAAGCTTTCTTT; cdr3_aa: CASSPRVADTEAFF
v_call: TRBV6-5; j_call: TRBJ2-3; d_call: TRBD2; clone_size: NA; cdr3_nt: TGTGCCAGCAGTTACTTAAGCGGGAGGCCCACAGATACGCAGTATTTT; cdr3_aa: CASSYLSGRPTDTQYF
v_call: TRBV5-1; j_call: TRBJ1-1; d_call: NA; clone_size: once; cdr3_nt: TGCGCCAGCAGCTTTACGGTGAACACTGAAGCTTTCTTT; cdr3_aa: CASSFTVNTEAFF
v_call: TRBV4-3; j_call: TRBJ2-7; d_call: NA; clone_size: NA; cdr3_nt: TGCGCCAGCAGCCCCAGTTCTTACTCCGAGCAGTACTTC; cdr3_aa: CASSPSSYSEQYF
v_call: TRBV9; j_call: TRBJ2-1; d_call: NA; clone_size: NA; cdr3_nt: TGTGCCAGCAGCGTAGTCGCTAGTTCGGACAATGAGCAGTTCTTC; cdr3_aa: CASSVVASSDNEQFF
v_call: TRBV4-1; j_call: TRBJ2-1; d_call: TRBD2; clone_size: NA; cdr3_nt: TGCGCCAGCAGCCAAGATGGGAGGACTAGCGGGAGGGCAATCTCCTACAATGAGCAGTTCTTC; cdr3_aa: CASSQDGRTSGRAISYNEQFF
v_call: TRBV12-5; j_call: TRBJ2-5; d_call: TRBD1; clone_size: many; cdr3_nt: TGTGCTAGTGGTTTGGGGTTGACAGGGGGCACGGAGACCCAGTACTTC; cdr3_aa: CASGLGLTGGTETQYF
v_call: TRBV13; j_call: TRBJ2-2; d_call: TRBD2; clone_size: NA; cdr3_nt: TGTGCCAGCAGCTCCGGACTAGGGTACACCGGGGAGCTGTTTTTT; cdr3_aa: CASSSGLGYTGELFF
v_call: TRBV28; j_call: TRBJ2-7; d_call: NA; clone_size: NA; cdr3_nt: TGTGCCAGCAGTCCGCCGGGACAAAGGGTCCTCTACGAGCAGTACTTC; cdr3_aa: CASSPPGQRVLYEQYF
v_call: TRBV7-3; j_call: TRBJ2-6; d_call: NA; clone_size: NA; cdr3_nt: TGTGCCAGCAGCTTAGGTCTGCGCTCTGGGGCCAACGTCCTGACTTTC; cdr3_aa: CASSLGLRSGANVLTF
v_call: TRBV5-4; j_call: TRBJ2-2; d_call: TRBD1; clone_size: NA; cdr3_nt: TGCGCCAGCAGCCCGGACAGGGCCACCGGGGAGCTGTTTTTT; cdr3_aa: CASSPDRATGELFF
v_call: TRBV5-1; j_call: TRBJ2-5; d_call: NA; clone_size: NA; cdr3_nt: TGCGCCTCGACTGGACAGCAAGAGACCCAGTACTTC; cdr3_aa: CASTGQQETQYF
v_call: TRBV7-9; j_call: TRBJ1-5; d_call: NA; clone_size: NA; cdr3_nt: TGTGCCAGCAGCTTAGTAGGTGGTAGGGATCAGCCCCAGCATTTT; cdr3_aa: CASSLVGGRDQPQHF
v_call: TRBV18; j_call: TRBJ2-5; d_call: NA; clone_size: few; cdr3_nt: TGTGCCAGCTCACCGGGAGGGGGCCAAGAGACCCAGTACTTC; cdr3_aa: CASSPGGGQETQYF
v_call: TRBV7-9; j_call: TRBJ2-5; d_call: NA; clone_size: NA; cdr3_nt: TGTGCCAGCAGCTTTTCAGGGGAGGTAGAGACCCAGTACTTC; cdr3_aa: CASSFSGEVETQYF
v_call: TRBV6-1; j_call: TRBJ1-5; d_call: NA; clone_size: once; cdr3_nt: TGTGCCAGCAGTGAAGCTAACAGATACAATCAGCCCCAGCATTTT; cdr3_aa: CASSEANRYNQPQHF
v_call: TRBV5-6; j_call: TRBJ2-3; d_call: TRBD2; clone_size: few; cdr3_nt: TGTGCCAGCAGCGGGACTAGCGGGAGTACGGATACGCAGTATTTT; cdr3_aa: CASSGTSGSTDTQYF
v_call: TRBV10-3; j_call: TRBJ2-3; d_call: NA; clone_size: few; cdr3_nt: TGTGCCATCAGTGAGGACGGTGGAGGTACGCAGTATTTT; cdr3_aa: CAISEDGGGTQYF
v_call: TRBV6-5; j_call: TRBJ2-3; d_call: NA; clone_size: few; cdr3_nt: TGTGCCAGCAGCCTCGGAGATAGCACAGATACGCAGTATTTT; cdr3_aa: CASSLGDSTDTQYF
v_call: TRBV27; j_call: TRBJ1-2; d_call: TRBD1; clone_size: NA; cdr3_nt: TGTGCCAGCAGTTTCGACAGGGGGAGGTATGGCTACACCTTC; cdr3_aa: CASSFDRGRYGYTF
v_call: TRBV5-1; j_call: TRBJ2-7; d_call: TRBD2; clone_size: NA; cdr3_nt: TGCGCCAGCAGCTTGGTTTCGGGAGGTCCTCCCGAGCAGTACTTC; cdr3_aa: CASSLVSGGPPEQYF
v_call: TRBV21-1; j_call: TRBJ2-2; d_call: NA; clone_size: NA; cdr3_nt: TGTGCCATGACCGGGACTAGCGGGAGGGCCGGGGAGCTGTTTTTT; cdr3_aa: CAMTGTSGRAGELFF
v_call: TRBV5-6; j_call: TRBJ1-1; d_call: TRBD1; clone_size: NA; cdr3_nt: TGTGCCAGCAGCTCCAACAGGGGGCCGCACCGTTTCGGCACTGAAGCTTTCTTT; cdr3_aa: CASSSNRGPHRFGTEAFF
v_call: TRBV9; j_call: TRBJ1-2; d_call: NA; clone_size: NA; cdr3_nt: TGTGCCAGCAGGCTAGGACGGGTCCCTAACTATGGCTACACCTTC; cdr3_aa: CASRLGRVPNYGYTF
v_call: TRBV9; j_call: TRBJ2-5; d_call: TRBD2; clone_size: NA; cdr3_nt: TGTGCCAGCAGCGTAGGCGGGAGTAGAGGGGAGACCCAGTACTTC; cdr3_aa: CASSVGGSRGETQYF
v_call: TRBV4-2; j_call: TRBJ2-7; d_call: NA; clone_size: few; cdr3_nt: TGTGCCAGCAGCCAAGATCCCGGAGGTGGGTCCTACGAGCAGTACTTC; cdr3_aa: CASSQDPGGGSYEQYF
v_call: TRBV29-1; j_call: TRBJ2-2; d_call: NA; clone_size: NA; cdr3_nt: TGCAGCGTTGAACACGAAGGACAGAACACCGGGGAGCTGTTTTTT; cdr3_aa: CSVEHEGQNTGELFF
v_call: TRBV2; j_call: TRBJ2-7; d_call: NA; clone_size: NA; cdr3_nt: TGTGCCAGCAGTGGTAACTACGAGCAGTACTTC; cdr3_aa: CASSGNYEQYF